The 24 T cell receptor beta chains listed next were all sequenced from one sample in a study of cytomegalovirus exposure and HLA in healthy donors. Primers for the PCR totalled 60 Vbeta and 13 Jbeta. The repertoire was sequenced with immunoSEQ multiplex PCR; TCRdb's copy has only in-frame clones and lacks some. The sample consists of about 170,000 clones, approximately 79% of them appearing once. Sequenced input: PBMCs. Source of these receptors: a man aged 35-49 years in good health and CMV-seropositive.

The V and J genes are TRBV5-8 and TRBJ2-7, with 10 bases that match TRBD2. The CDR3 length is 15 residues. Germline CDR1 is SGHTS and CDR2 is YDEGEE. Trimming at V came to 5 bases and at J to 4 bases, leaving 9 bases not matched to a gene. The CDR3 DNA follows: TGTGCCAGCAGGGGGACCGGGACTAGCGTTTACGAGCAGTACTTC. Translation gives CASRGTGTSVYEQYF.

This chain connects TRBV29-1 to TRBJ2-7; D is possibly TRBD2 (6 bases). The CDR3 contains 14 residues. Per germline, CDR1 SQVTM and CDR2 ANQGSEA. V was pared by 6 bases and J by 0 bases, with 15 bases between. The CDR3 region has the DNA TGCAGCGTCACCGGGACCGGGAGCTCCTACGAGCAGTACTTC. Translating it yields CSVTGTGSSYEQYF.

The chain combines TRBV7-2 with TRBJ2-3; 7 bases align to TRBD1. Germline V CDR1 and CDR2: SGHTA, FQGNSA. J gave up 2 bases and V 5 bases, and 10 bases lay outside the gene matches. This CDR3 is 16 amino acids long. In DNA, the CDR3 is TGTGCCAGCAGCAGAAAGGGACAGATAAACACAGATACGCAGTATTTT. It specifies CASSRKGQINTDTQYF.

The genes are TRBV7-6 and TRBJ2-3, with 7 bases lining up with TRBD1. J was trimmed by 0 bases and V by 4 bases; bases with no gene match: 4. The CDR3 runs 15 residues. In germline, CDR1 is SGHVS, CDR2 FNYEAQ. The CDR3 nucleotides read TGTGCCAGCAGCTACCGGGACAGAAGCACAGATACGCAGTATTTT. It codes for CASSYRDRSTDTQYF. Full variable domain (missing parts from reference TRBV7-6 and TRBJ2-3): GAGVSQSPRYKVTKRGQDVALRCDPISGHVSLYWYRQALGQGPEFLTYFNYEAQQDKSGLPNDRFSAERPEGSISTLTIQRTEQRDSAMYRCASSYRDRSTDTQYFGPGTRLTVL.

The rearrangement uses TRBV15 and TRBJ2-7; 12 positions agree with TRBD1. The CDR3 runs 14 residues. V lost 5 bases and J lost 5; bases outside the gene matches: 4. Germline V gene data show CDR1 as LNHNV and CDR2 as YYDKDF (reference sequence). DNA of the CDR3: TGTGCCACCAGCCGGGACAGGGGGCCAGACGAGCAGTACTTC. It encodes CATSRDRGPDEQYF.

J is TRBJ2-7 and V is TRBV14; no reliable D call. Trimming stripped 0 bases from V and 4 bases from J, with 16 bases between. Germline lookup yields CDR1 SGHDN and CDR2 FVKESK. This CDR3 region has 16 residues. CDR3 sequence (DNA): TGTGCCAGCAGCCAAGAGGCAGGCTTCGCACCGTACGAGCAGTACTTC. This encodes CASSQEAGFAPYEQYF.

CDR3 amino acids: CASSSTSGNEQFF. The CDR3 DNA reads as TGTGCCAGCAGCTCCACTAGCGGCAATGAGCAGTTCTTC. J is TRBJ2-1 and V is TRBV7-3; TRBD2 matches 8 bases. CDR1 and CDR2 from the germline V gene are SGHTA and FQGTGA. The CDR3 extends over 13 amino acids. The J segment lost 6 bases and the V segment lost 4 bases, leaving 2 bases of the junction unmatched.

The V and J genes are TRBV30 and TRBJ1-1, with D hard to call. The CDR3 spans 12 residues. The V end was cut by 0 bases, the J end by 7 bases, with 9 bases between. The V gene's germline CDR1 is GTSNPN and CDR2 SVGIG (reference sequence). CDR3 bases: TGTGCCTGGAGTGTAACGGCAGGTGAAGCTTTCTTT. Translating gives CAWSVTAGEAFF.

This rearrangement joins TRBV11-1 to TRBJ1-1; D is uncertain. Trimming took 5 bases from V and 5 from J, leaving 18 bases between them. Per germline, CDR1 SGHAT and CDR2 FQDESV (reference sequence). This CDR3 is built from 15 residues. CDR3 region: CASSPFRGPNTEAFF. The CDR3 bases are TGTGCCAGCAGCCCTTTCCGCGGGCCAAATACTGAAGCTTTCTTT.

The V call is TRBV10-3, the J call TRBJ2-1; no definite D call. Germline V gene data show CDR1 as ENHRY and CDR2 as SYGVKD. The CDR3 runs 13 residues. V dropped 6 bases and J dropped 8 bases, with 14 bases sitting between them. As DNA, the CDR3 is TGTGCCATCAGGAACCCGCAGTACGATGAGCAGTTCTTC. It encodes CAIRNPQYDEQFF.

The chain employs TRBV9 and TRBJ1-2; D is unclear. Germline-derived CDR1 and CDR2 are SGDLS and YYNGEE. This CDR3 is 15 amino acids long. V lost 2 bases to trimming and J lost 4 bases, with 15 bases between them. CDR3: CASSVESSAAYGYTF. The CDR3 nucleotides read TGTGCCAGCAGCGTTGAATCTTCGGCGGCCTATGGCTACACCTTC. The variable domain in full, completed from reference TRBV9 and TRBJ1-2, reads DSGVTQTPKHLITATGQRVTLRCSPRSGDLSVYWYQQSLDQGLQFLIQYYNGEERAKGNILERFSAQQFPDLHSELNLSSLELGDSALYFCASSVESSAAYGYTFGSGTRLTVV.

The chain couples TRBV7-9 to TRBJ2-3, with a tentative D call TRBD2 (7 bases). The germline CDR1 and CDR2 sequences are SEHNR and FQNEAQ (reference sequence). The CDR3 spans 16 residues. V gave up 6 bases and J gave up 1 base, with 17 bases separating them. The CDR3 sequence: CASSGRGVTGTDTQYF. In nucleotides, the CDR3 is TGTGCCAGCAGTGGGAGGGGGGTGACGGGCACAGATACGCAGTATTTT.

The CDR3 sequence is CASSVNGPLPADTQYF. The CDR3 region has the DNA TGTGCCAGCAGCGTAAACGGCCCACTACCCGCAGATACGCAGTATTTT. The genes are TRBV9 and TRBJ2-3; D remains ambiguous. The CDR3 is made up of 16 amino acids. The germline V gene encodes CDR1 SGDLS and CDR2 YYNGEE. Trimming took 1 base from V and 4 from J, leaving 16 bases between them.

There are a few counts of this clone. The chain is built from TRBV5-6 and TRBJ2-4; the D is unclear. The V end was cut by 0 bases, the J end by 0 bases, with 4 bases between. The CDR3 totals 14 residues. Looked up from germline, CDR1 is SGHDT and CDR2 is YYEEEE. In nucleotides, the CDR3 is TGTGCCAGCAGCTTGGGTATAGCCAAAAACATTCAGTACTTC. Its protein product is CASSLGIAKNIQYF.

Turning to this clone: Its ends do not fully match the called genes, so a read error is possible. The J gene is TRBJ2-1, the V gene TRBV7-7, with 8 bases aligning to TRBD1. Germline V gives CDR1 SSHAT, CDR2 FNYEAQ (reference sequence). The CDR3 loop spans 17 amino acids. The CDR3 DNA reads as TGTGCTAGCAGCCCCCAGCCCCCGACAGGGGTGTACAATGAGCAGTTCTTC. It encodes CASSPQPPTGVYNEQFF.

The gene calls are TRBV25-1 and TRBJ2-5; 8 nucleotides align to TRBD2. With 8 bases clipped from V and 9 bases from J, the junction kept 14 bases outside the gene matches. CDR1 and CDR2 from the germline V gene are MGHDK and SYGVNS. The CDR3 totals 14 residues. CDR3 residues: CASGGSGGVTAQYF. Here the CDR3 DNA reads TGTGCCAGCGGGGGGAGCGGGGGAGTAACGGCCCAGTACTTC. Looking up the rest from reference TRBV25-1 and TRBJ2-5 gives the full variable domain: EADIYQTPRYLVIGTGKKITLECSQTMGHDKMYWYQQDPGMELHLIHYSYGVNSTEKGDLSSESTVSRIRTEHFPLTLESARPSHTSQYLCASGGSGGVTAQYFGPGTRLLVL.

The chain couples TRBV11-3 to TRBJ2-3; TRBD2 is a possible D gene (7 bases). Germline values: CDR1 SGHNT, CDR2 YENEEA. Trimming took 3 bases from V and 4 from J, leaving 14 bases between them. This CDR3 contains 15 residues. CDR3 DNA: TGTGCCAGCAGCTTTGGGGGGGGCCCTGCAGATACGCAGTATTTT. It specifies CASSFGGGPADTQYF. The full variable domain, in which reference TRBV11-3 and TRBJ2-3 provide the parts outside the CDR3, is EAGVVQSPRYKIIEKKQPVAFWCNPISGHNTLYWYLQNLGQGPELLIRYENEEAVDDSQLPKDRFSAERLKGVDSTLKIQPAELGDSAVYLCASSFGGGPADTQYFGPGTRLTVL.

The rearrangement joins TRBV7-9 to TRBJ2-1, with D possibly TRBD2 on 6 matching bases. The CDR3 consists of 15 residues. The V gene lost 5 bases and the J gene lost 5 bases, with 16 bases spanning the gap. Germline CDR1 SEHNR, CDR2 FQNEAQ (reference sequence). DNA of the CDR3: TGTGCCAGCAGCCCCGTGATAGCGGAGAACAATGAGCAGTTCTTC. Translating it yields CASSPVIAENNEQFF. Based on the CDR3 plus reference TRBV7-9 and TRBJ2-1, the full variable domain is DTGVSQNPRHKITKRGQNVTFRCDPISEHNRLYWYRQTLGQGPEFLTYFQNEAQLEKSRLLSDRFSAERPKGSFSTLEIQRTEQGDSAMYLCASSPVIAENNEQFFGPGTRLTVL.

The V and J genes are TRBV4-1 and TRBJ1-5; D may be TRBD1 (5 bases). There are 14 residues in the CDR3. CDR1 MGHRA and CDR2 YSYEKL come from the germline V gene. Trimming shortened V by 6 bases and J by 5 bases, and 14 bases separated the two germline ends. The CDR3 DNA reads as TGCGCCAGCAGTCCCGGGACTGGGGATCAGCCCCAGCATTTT. Translated, it gives CASSPGTGDQPQHF.

This chain uses TRBV6-1 with TRBJ2-7, with D possibly TRBD2 on 6 matching bases. V gave up 6 bases and J gave up 3 bases, with 15 bases separating them. This CDR3 comprises 14 residues. Germline V gives CDR1 MNHNS, CDR2 SASEGT. This CDR3 is CASRQDGGGYEQYF. The CDR3 DNA sequence: TGTGCCAGCAGACAGGACGGGGGAGGCTACGAGCAGTACTTC.

The chain uses TRBV5-5 and TRBJ2-7, with TRBD1 identical over 8 bases. This CDR3 is 16 amino acids long. The germline gives CDR1 SGHKS, CDR2 YYEKEE (reference sequence). Trimming took 2 bases from V and 4 from J; bases not matched to a gene: 11. CDR3 coding DNA: TGTGCCAGCAGCTTAGGGTCGACAGGGGCGAGTTACGAGCAGTACTTC. Encoded protein: CASSLGSTGASYEQYF. Filled out from reference TRBV5-5 and TRBJ2-7, the complete variable domain reads DAGVTQSPTHLIKTRGQQVTLRCSPISGHKSVSWYQQVLGQGPQFIFQYYEKEERGRGNFPDRFSARQFPNYSSELNVNALLLGDSALYLCASSLGSTGASYEQYFGPGTRLTVT.

The chain joins TRBV5-5 to TRBJ1-5; D possibly corresponds to TRBD1 (5 bases). CDR1 is SGHKS and CDR2 is YYEKEE in the germline V gene (reference sequence). The CDR3 contains 15 residues. The V end was cut by 1 base, the J end by 6 bases, with 14 bases between. DNA of the CDR3: TGTGCCAGCAGCTTGAATTACAGGCCGGCTCAGCCCCAGCATTTT. This sequence encodes CASSLNYRPAQPQHF.

This sequence joins TRBV19 and TRBJ1-6; D remains unclear. Germline V lookup: CDR1 LNHDA, CDR2 SQIVND (reference sequence). Between the trimmed V and J ends, which lost 4 bases and 6 bases, there was a span of 13 bases. The CDR3 spans 15 residues. CDR3: CASSSLSGFNSPLHF. The DNA of the CDR3 is TGTGCCAGTAGTAGTTTATCGGGGTTTAATTCACCCCTCCACTTT.

The chain combines TRBV11-2 with TRBJ1-2; D possibly corresponds to TRBD1 (5 bases). Germline loops: CDR1 SGHAT, CDR2 FQNNGV. This CDR3 contains 13 residues. Trimming removed 1 base at V and 7 bases at J, with 10 bases between. The CDR3: CASSLGAGCGYTF. The CDR3 DNA reads TGTGCCAGCAGCTTAGGGGCAGGGTGTGGCTACACCTTC.